One and the same sample provided the 28 T cell receptor beta chains below, sequenced in a study of T cells after yellow fever vaccination. TCRdb used MiXCR to reprocess the 5' RACE reads, holding one entry per CDR3 protein. The top ten hold 25% to 35% of the sample, which has more than 65,000 distinct CDR3 sequences, around 7.1% seen once. The specimen comprised CD8+ T cells sorted from PBMCs, sampled more than 8 days after the first yellow fever vaccination. The receptor source for this set is a man aged 18-30 years who received the YFV17D yellow fever vaccine.

The table lists this clonotype with many counts. The genes are TRBV7-9 and TRBJ2-5, with TRBD1 matching over 7 bases. V was pared by 5 bases and J by 2 bases, with 2 bases of the junction left unmatched. Looked up from germline, CDR1 is SEHNR and CDR2 is FQNEAQ (reference sequence). CDR3 length: 13 residues. The CDR3 DNA reads TGTGCCAGCAGCAGGGACAGACAAGAGACCCAGTACTTC. This translates into CASSRDRQETQYF.

The rearrangement links TRBV19 to TRBJ2-1; the D call may be TRBD1 or TRBD2 (5 bases each). The germline gives CDR1 LNHDA, CDR2 SQIVND (reference sequence). V was cut by 3 bases and J by 7 bases, with 16 bases left in between. This CDR3 spans 15 amino acids. The CDR3 sequence is CASSMRGNLGNEQFF. CDR3 coding DNA: TGTGCCAGTAGTATGAGGGGAAACCTTGGGAATGAGCAGTTCTTC. The entire variable domain, with the rest obtained from reference TRBV19 and TRBJ2-1, is as follows: DGGITQSPKYLFRKEGQNVTLSCEQNLNHDAMYWYRQDPGQGLRLIYYSQIVNDFQKGDIAEGYSVSREKKESFPLTVTSAQKNPTAFYLCASSMRGNLGNEQFFGPGTRLTVL.

This clonotype appeared many times. The chain joins TRBV28 to TRBJ2-1; D assignment may be TRBD1 or TRBD2 (6 bases each). Trimming took off 6 bases at V and 10 bases at J, with 16 bases between the two ends. The CDR3 is made up of 13 amino acids. Germline V gives CDR1 MDHEN, CDR2 SYDVKM. The CDR3 sequence is CASSFAWRGEQFF. CDR3 DNA: TGTGCCAGCAGCTTCGCCTGGAGGGGGGAGCAGTTCTTC.

This clonotype was observed a few times. This chain links TRBV6-1 with TRBJ1-1, with D possibly TRBD1 on 6 matching bases. The germline CDR1 and CDR2 sequences are MNHNS and SASEGT. Trimming pared 5 bases from V and 2 bases from J, leaving 15 bases between. The CDR3 contains 15 residues. The CDR3 DNA sequence: TGTGCCAGCAGTCCGATGGGGGCAGGAAACACTGAAGCTTTCTTT. Protein product: CASSPMGAGNTEAFF.

The table lists this clonotype with many counts. The genes are TRBV27 and TRBJ2-2; 14 bases line up with TRBD2. Trimming at V came to 2 bases and at J to 3 bases, leaving 5 bases not matched to a gene. This CDR3 is built from 18 residues. Germline CDR1 is MNHEY and CDR2 is SMNVEV (reference sequence). The CDR3 DNA reads TGTGCCAGCAGTTTACAACCGGGACTAGCGGGGGACACCGGGGAGCTGTTTTTT. Its translation is CASSLQPGLAGDTGELFF.

This clonotype has a handful of counts. V gene TRBV4-1 combines with J gene TRBJ2-1; a possible D gene is TRBD1 (6 bases). This CDR3 is built from 18 residues. CDR1 and CDR2 (germline): MGHRA, YSYEKL. V shed 1 base and J shed 1 base, with 17 bases lying between them. Written as DNA, the CDR3 is TGCGCCAGCAGCCAAGGCGAGTGGCAGGGGATTTCCTACAATGAGCAGTTCTTC. This codes for CASSQGEWQGISYNEQFF.

This clonotype was seen ten or more times. The chain recombines TRBV9 with TRBJ2-5; D perhaps matches TRBD2 (6 bases). The CDR3 totals 14 residues. Looked up from germline, CDR1 is SGDLS and CDR2 is YYNGEE. V gave up 3 bases and J gave up 5 bases, with 14 bases separating them. The CDR3 nucleotides read TGTGCCAGCAGCGGGGAGGCCGTCAGGGAGACCCAGTACTTC. Residues: CASSGEAVRETQYF.

This clonotype was seen a handful of times. This rearrangement joins TRBV4-2 to TRBJ1-3, with D maybe TRBD1 (5 bases). The V and J ends lost 3 bases and 5 bases respectively, with 17 bases between them. Looked up from germline, CDR1 is LGHNA and CDR2 is YNFKEQ. The CDR3 is made up of 16 amino acids. CDR3 in amino acids: CASSQDAGGVRNTIYF. The CDR3 DNA reads as TGTGCCAGCAGCCAGGATGCCGGGGGGGTCCGAAACACCATATATTTT.

This clonotype was seen at least ten times. The rearrangement uses TRBV7-6 and TRBJ2-2; 15 bases are a match to TRBD2. V shed 8 bases and J 7 bases; nucleotides not matched to a gene: 14. The CDR3 spans 18 residues. Germline assignment: CDR1 SGHVS and CDR2 FNYEAQ. The CDR3: CASETGTSGGTPGGELFF. The CDR3 DNA sequence: TGTGCCAGCGAGACCGGGACTAGCGGGGGGACCCCTGGCGGGGAGCTGTTTTTT. Drawing the rest from reference TRBV7-6 and TRBJ2-2, the complete variable domain is GAGVSQSPRYKVTKRGQDVALRCDPISGHVSLYWYRQALGQGPEFLTYFNYEAQQDKSGLPNDRFSAERPEGSISTLTIQRTEQRDSAMYRCASETGTSGGTPGGELFFGEGSRLTVL.

This clonotype showed up many times. V gene TRBV5-4 combines with J gene TRBJ1-1; D is unresolved. The CDR3 has 15 residues. V lost 0 bases and J 0 bases, leaving 9 bases between the germline ends. Germline lookup yields CDR1 SGHNT and CDR2 YYREEE (reference sequence). CDR3 amino acids: CASSLDQTLNTEAFF. The CDR3, as DNA: TGTGCCAGCAGCTTGGATCAGACGTTGAACACTGAAGCTTTCTTT.

V usage is TRBV5-1 and J usage is TRBJ1-5; D is unclear. The germline V and J ends were trimmed by 0 bases and 3 bases, with 10 bases remaining between them. The germline V gene encodes CDR1 SGHRS and CDR2 YFSETQ. The CDR3 is 15 residues long. CDR3 DNA sequence: TGCGCCAGCAGCTTGGGGGAGGGTACCAATCAGCCCCAGCATTTT. Amino acids: CASSLGEGTNQPQHF.

This clonotype occurred many times. The rearrangement uses TRBV9 and TRBJ2-5, with TRBD1 matching over 7 bases. Germline V lookup: CDR1 SGDLS, CDR2 YYNGEE. The CDR3 is 16 amino acids. V shed 0 bases, J shed 5 bases, and the junction held 10 bases outside the gene matches. This chain's CDR3 is CASSVESRGRGETQYF. In DNA, the CDR3 is TGTGCCAGCAGCGTAGAATCGAGGGGGCGAGGGGAGACCCAGTACTTC.

In its sample, this clonotype was seen many times. This sequence joins TRBV12-3 or TRBV12-4 and TRBJ2-7; D is unclear. Trimming left V 5 bases short and J 2 bases short, with 7 bases between. The CDR3 is 12 amino acids. CDR3 loop: CASSPLPYEQYF. The DNA for the CDR3 is TGTGCCAGCAGTCCCCTCCCCTACGAGCAGTACTTC.

This clonotype was detected ten times or more. CDR3 sequence: CASSGGAPYNEQFF. Written as DNA, the CDR3 is TGTGCCAGCAGCGGGGGGGCCCCCTACAATGAGCAGTTCTTC. The J gene is TRBJ2-1, the V gene TRBV9; D assignment may be TRBD1 or TRBD2 (6 bases each). The CDR3 totals 14 residues. Germline loops: CDR1 SGDLS, CDR2 YYNGEE. V shed 3 bases and J shed 2 bases, with 9 bases lying between them.

The sample holds a few counts of this clonotype. This chain links TRBV15 with TRBJ2-3, with D perhaps matching TRBD2 (6 bases). The CDR3 spans 17 residues. V lost 0 bases and J lost 3, with 16 bases in between. Germline V lookup: CDR1 LNHNV, CDR2 YYDKDF (reference sequence). CDR3 loop: CATSRDMIAERTDTQYF. The DNA of the CDR3 is TGTGCCACCAGCAGAGATATGATAGCGGAAAGAACAGATACGCAGTATTTT.

This clonotype was counted a few times. This chain uses TRBV7-8 with TRBJ2-7, with TRBD2 identical over 7 bases. CDR1 and CDR2 from the germline V gene are SGHVS and FQNEAQ. V lost 1 base and J lost 0; bases outside the gene matches: 3. The CDR3 runs to 15 residues. The CDR3 loop is CASSLERDFSYEQYF. The CDR3 nucleotides read TGTGCCAGCAGCTTAGAGCGGGACTTCTCCTACGAGCAGTACTTC. Full variable domain (rest looked up from reference TRBV7-8 and TRBJ2-7): GAGVSQSPRYKVAKRGQDVALRCDPISGHVSLFWYQQALGQGPEFLTYFQNEAQLDKSGLPSDRFFAERPEGSVSTLKIQRTQQEDSAVYLCASSLERDFSYEQYFGPGTRLTVT.

There are many counts of this clonotype. The CDR3 DNA is TGTGCCAGCAGTTTAGTAGCGGGGGGGCAACCCGAGCAGTACTTC. It translates to CASSLVAGGQPEQYF. V gene TRBV27 combines with J gene TRBJ2-7; 11 nucleotides align to TRBD2. Trimming at V came to 2 bases and at J to 6 bases, leaving 6 bases not matched to a gene. The CDR3 totals 15 residues. Germline CDR1 is MNHEY and CDR2 is SMNVEV (reference sequence).

This clonotype was recorded only once. V and J are TRBV29-1 and TRBJ2-7; TRBD1 agrees at 9 bases. Germline V gives CDR1 SQVTM, CDR2 ANQGSEA. V lost 4 bases, J lost 4 bases, and 11 bases stayed unmatched. This CDR3 is 15 amino acids long. The CDR3 sequence: CSVAEGQGVGYEQYF. The DNA of the CDR3 is TGCAGCGTTGCAGAGGGACAGGGAGTTGGGTACGAGCAGTACTTC.

The chain carries TRBV7-2 and TRBJ1-3, with TRBD1 matching 7 bases. The CDR3 is made up of 17 amino acids. CDR1 and CDR2 (germline): SGHTA, FQGNSA. Unmatched junction bases numbered 9, after V lost 4 bases and J lost 0 bases. Written as DNA, the CDR3 is TGTGCCAGCAGCTCCTTCCTAGGGGGCGTCTCTGGAAACACCATATATTTT. Translation: CASSSFLGGVSGNTIYF.

A word on this clonotype: With a much larger clone just one base away, this may be a read error. The chain joins TRBV20-1 to TRBJ1-2, with D perhaps TRBD1 (5 bases). The CDR3 extends over 14 amino acids. The germline V gene encodes CDR1 DFQATT and CDR2 SNEGSKA (reference sequence). CDR3 bases: TGCAGTGCTAGGTGGTACGGGGGAGAGTGGGGCTACATCTTC. It yields the protein CSARWYGGEWGYIF.

This clonotype occurred many times. The V gene is TRBV20-1, the J gene TRBJ1-1, with 7 bases matching TRBD1. Germline CDR1 and CDR2: DFQATT and SNEGSKA (reference sequence). There are 13 residues in the CDR3. Unmatched junction bases numbered 6, after V lost 1 base and J lost 7 bases. The CDR3 is CSARGIDRVEAFF. CDR3 DNA sequence: TGCAGTGCTAGAGGGATCGACAGGGTTGAAGCTTTCTTT.

Within the sample, this clonotype is medium-sized (0.01 to 0.1%). V gene TRBV6-4 combines with J gene TRBJ2-2, with 7 nucleotides matching TRBD2. The CDR3 extends over 13 amino acids. The J segment lost 3 bases and the V segment lost 5 bases, leaving 0 bases of the junction unmatched. CDR1 and CDR2 (germline): MRHNA, SNTAGT. CDR3 loop: CASSSGDTGELFF. For the CDR3, the DNA is TGTGCCAGCAGTAGCGGGGACACCGGGGAGCTGTTTTTT.

With respect to this clonotype: This may stem from a read error, because a much larger clone lies one nucleotide away. The chain has TRBV12-3 or TRBV12-4 and TRBJ2-3; D is ambiguous. Trimming pared 5 bases from V and 4 bases from J, leaving 13 bases between. CDR3 length: 14 residues. CDR3 in DNA: TGTGCCAGCAGTACCCCAGCCGGACCAGATACGCAGTATTTT. This translates into CASSTPAGPDTQYF.

This clonotype has a handful of counts. The chain employs TRBV6-5 and TRBJ2-7; D possibly matches TRBD1 or TRBD2 (5 bases each). V was trimmed by 6 bases and J by 3 bases, leaving 27 bases between them. The CDR3 length is 18 residues. Germline-derived CDR1 and CDR2 are MNHEY and SVGAGI. As DNA, the CDR3 is TGTGCCAGCAGAACACCGGGACCGACACTAGAGGCGGGCTACGAGCAGTACTTC. Translated, it gives CASRTPGPTLEAGYEQYF.

The CDR3 region has the DNA TGTGCCAGCAGCCCCAGCAGTGCTTCCCCATATGGCTACACCTTC. As protein: CASSPSSASPYGYTF. V usage is TRBV7-2 and J usage is TRBJ1-2; D is uncertain. This CDR3 spans 15 amino acids. From germline, CDR1 is SGHTA and CDR2 FQGNSA. Trimming left V 5 bases short and J 5 bases short, with 18 bases between.

At least ten counts were recorded for this clonotype. The rearrangement joins TRBV10-3 to TRBJ2-7; no clear D. The length of the CDR3 is 13 residues. Germline CDR1 ENHRY, CDR2 SYGVKD. V was clipped by 2 bases and J by 3 bases, with 8 bases between them. CDR3 sequence: CAISEGEYYEQYV. DNA for the CDR3: TGTGCCATCAGTGAGGGAGAATACTACGAGCAGTACGTC.

The sample holds many counts of this clonotype. V and J are TRBV6-2 or TRBV6-3 and TRBJ2-2; no clear D. V lost 1 base and J 4 bases, leaving 4 bases between the germline ends. The CDR3 sequence is 13 residues long. CDR1 is MNHEY, CDR2 SVGEGT, per germline. This CDR3 is CASSYWSTGELFF. The DNA of the CDR3 is TGTGCCAGCAGTTACTGGAGCACCGGGGAGCTGTTTTTT.

This clonotype was observed a handful of times. This chain connects TRBV5-5 to TRBJ1-4; possibly TRBD1 for D (6 bases). The CDR3 runs 15 residues. Trimming left V 5 bases short and J 7 bases short, with 18 bases between. In germline, CDR1 is SGHKS, CDR2 YYEKEE (reference sequence). As DNA, the CDR3 is TGTGCCAGCAGAGGGATCGGGGGCGGCGGTGAAAAACTGTTTTTT. Translating gives CASRGIGGGGEKLFF.